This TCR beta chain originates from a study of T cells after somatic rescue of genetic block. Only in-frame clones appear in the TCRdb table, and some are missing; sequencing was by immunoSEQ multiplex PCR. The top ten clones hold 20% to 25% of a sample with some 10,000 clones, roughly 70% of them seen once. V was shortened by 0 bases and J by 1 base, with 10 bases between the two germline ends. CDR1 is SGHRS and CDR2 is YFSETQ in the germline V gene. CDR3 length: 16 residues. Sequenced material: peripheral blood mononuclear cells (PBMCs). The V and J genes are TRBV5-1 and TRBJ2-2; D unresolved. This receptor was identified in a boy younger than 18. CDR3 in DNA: TGCGCCAGCAGCTTGGGGCAGGCCCTGAACACCGGGGAGCTGTTTTTT. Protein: CASSLGQALNTGELFF.